Sequencing of this T cell receptor (beta chain) was carried out in a study of blood T cell repertoires in COVID-19. Background on the study: COVID-19 samples collected from the United States, Italy and Spain covered acute and convalescent phases. PBMCs, B-cell-depleted T cells, or T cells were the source of the cDNA or gDNA that made up the material.

V was pared by 2 bases and J by 3 bases, with 8 bases of the junction left unmatched. The CDR3 is 17 residues long. The germline CDR1 and CDR2 sequences are MRHNA and SNTAGT. Original methodology: Researchers report that nucleated cell counts were estimated from reference gene primer amplification. Only in-frame clones appear in the TCRdb table, and some are missing; sequencing was by immunoSEQ multiplex PCR. The V and J calls and clone size come from that table; D and trimming were worked out from the DNA. Among some 68,000 clones listed, roughly 80% were seen once. The sample was peripheral blood. This chain connects TRBV6-4 to TRBJ2-1; the match to TRBD2 covers 9 bases. This receptor was taken from a man in his 70s with acute or convalescent COVID-19. The CDR3 region is CASSDTLSGRNYNEQFF. The CDR3 nucleotides are TGTGCCAGCAGTGACACATTAAGCGGGAGGAACTACAATGAGCAGTTCTTC.